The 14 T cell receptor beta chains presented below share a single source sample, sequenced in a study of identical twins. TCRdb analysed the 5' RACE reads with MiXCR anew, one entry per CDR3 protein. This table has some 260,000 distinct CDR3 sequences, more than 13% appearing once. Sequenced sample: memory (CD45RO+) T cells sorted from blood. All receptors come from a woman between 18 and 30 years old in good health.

CDR3 coding DNA: TGTGCCAGCAGCCTAACTAGCGGGATTAAGACCGGGGAGCTGTTTTTT. Translating gives CASSLTSGIKTGELFF. The rearrangement joins TRBV7-6 to TRBJ2-2, with 10 bases identical to TRBD2. Germline CDR1 is SGHVS and CDR2 is FNYEAQ. V was pared by 5 bases and J by 5 bases, with 8 bases of the junction left unmatched. This CDR3 region has 16 residues.

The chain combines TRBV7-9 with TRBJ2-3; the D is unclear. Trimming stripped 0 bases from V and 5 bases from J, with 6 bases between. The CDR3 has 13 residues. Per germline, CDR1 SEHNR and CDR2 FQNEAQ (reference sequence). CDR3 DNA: TGTGCCAGCAGCTTAGCGCGGCTAGATACGCAGTATTTT. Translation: CASSLARLDTQYF.

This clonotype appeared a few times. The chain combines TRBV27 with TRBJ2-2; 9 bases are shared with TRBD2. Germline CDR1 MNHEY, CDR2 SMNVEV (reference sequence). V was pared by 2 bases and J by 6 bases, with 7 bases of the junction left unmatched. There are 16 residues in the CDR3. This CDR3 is CASSLIQAGGAGELFF. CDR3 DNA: TGTGCCAGCAGTTTAATCCAAGCGGGAGGAGCCGGGGAGCTGTTTTTT.

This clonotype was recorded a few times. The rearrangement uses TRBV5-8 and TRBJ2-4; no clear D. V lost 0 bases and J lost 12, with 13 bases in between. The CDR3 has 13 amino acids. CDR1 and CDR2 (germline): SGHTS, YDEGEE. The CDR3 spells CASSLGVQSPQYF. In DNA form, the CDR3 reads TGTGCCAGCAGCTTGGGGGTGCAATCACCTCAGTACTTC.

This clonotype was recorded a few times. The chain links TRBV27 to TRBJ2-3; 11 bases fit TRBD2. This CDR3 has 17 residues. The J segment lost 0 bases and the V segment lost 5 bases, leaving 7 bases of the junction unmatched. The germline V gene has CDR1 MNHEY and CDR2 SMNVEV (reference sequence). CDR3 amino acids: CASSLPPSGRSTDTQYF. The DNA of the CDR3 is TGTGCCAGCAGTCTCCCGCCTAGCGGGAGGAGCACAGATACGCAGTATTTT.

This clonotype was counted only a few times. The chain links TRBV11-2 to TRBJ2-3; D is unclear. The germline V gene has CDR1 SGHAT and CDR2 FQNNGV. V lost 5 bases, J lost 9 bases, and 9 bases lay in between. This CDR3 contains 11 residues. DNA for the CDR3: TGTGCCAGCAGCCCGGAGAGCACGCAGTATTTT. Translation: CASSPESTQYF.

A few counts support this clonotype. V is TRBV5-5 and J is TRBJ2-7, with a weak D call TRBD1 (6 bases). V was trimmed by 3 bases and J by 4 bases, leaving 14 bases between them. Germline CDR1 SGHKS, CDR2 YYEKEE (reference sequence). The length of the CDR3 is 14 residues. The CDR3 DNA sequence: TGTGCCAGCAGCTGGGGGCGACAGGTGTACGAGCAGTACTTC. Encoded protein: CASSWGRQVYEQYF. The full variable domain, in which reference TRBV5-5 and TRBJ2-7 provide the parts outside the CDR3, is DAGVTQSPTHLIKTRGQQVTLRCSPISGHKSVSWYQQVLGQGPQFIFQYYEKEERGRGNFPDRFSARQFPNYSSELNVNALLLGDSALYLCASSWGRQVYEQYFGPGTRLTVT.

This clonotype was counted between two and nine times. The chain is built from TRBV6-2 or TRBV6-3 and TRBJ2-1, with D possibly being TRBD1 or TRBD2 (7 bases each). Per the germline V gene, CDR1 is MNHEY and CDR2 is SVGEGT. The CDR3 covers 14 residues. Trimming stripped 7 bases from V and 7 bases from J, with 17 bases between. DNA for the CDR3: TGTGCCAGCACCTTCAGGGGGGGCCGAAATGAGCAGTTCTTC. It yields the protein CASTFRGGRNEQFF.

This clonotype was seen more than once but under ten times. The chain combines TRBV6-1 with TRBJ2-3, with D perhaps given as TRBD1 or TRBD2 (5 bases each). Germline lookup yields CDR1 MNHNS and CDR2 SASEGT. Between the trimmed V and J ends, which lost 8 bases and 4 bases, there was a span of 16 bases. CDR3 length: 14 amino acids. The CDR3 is CASGLGTASDTQYF. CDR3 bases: TGTGCCAGCGGCCTCGGGACCGCCTCAGATACGCAGTATTTT.

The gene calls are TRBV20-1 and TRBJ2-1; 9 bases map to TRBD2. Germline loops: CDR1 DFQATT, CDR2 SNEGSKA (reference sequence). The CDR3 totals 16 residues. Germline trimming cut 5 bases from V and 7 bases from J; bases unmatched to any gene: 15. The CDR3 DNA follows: TGCAGTGCTTTCGGCCGGGTAGCGGGAGAAAGTAATGAGCAGTTCTTC. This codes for CSAFGRVAGESNEQFF.

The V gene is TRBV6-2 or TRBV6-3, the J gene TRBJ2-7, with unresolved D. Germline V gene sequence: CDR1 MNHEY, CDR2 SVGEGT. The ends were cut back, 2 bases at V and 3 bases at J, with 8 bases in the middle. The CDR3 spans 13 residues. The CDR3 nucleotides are TGTGCCAGCAGTTACGGCGGTTACTACGAGCAGTACTTC. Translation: CASSYGGYYEQYF.

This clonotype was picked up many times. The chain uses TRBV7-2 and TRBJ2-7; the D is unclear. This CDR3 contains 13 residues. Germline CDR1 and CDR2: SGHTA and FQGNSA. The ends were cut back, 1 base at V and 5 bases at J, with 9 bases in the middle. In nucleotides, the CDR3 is TGTGCCAGCAGCTTAGTTAAACACCACGAGCAGTACTTC. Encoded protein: CASSLVKHHEQYF.

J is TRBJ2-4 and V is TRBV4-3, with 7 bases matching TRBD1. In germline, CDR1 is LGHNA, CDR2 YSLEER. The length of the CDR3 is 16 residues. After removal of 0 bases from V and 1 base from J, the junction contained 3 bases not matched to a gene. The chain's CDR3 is CASSQDYRGAKNIQYF. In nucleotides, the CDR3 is TGCGCCAGCAGCCAAGATTACAGGGGTGCCAAAAACATTCAGTACTTC.

The CDR3 here is CASSVEAGVGNEQFF. CDR3 bases: TGTGCCAGCAGCGTGGAAGCGGGAGTGGGGAATGAGCAGTTCTTC. The chain couples TRBV9 to TRBJ2-1; 8 bases match TRBD2. This CDR3 region has 15 residues. The germline gives CDR1 SGDLS, CDR2 YYNGEE. Trimming removed 2 bases from V and 7 bases from J; junction bases left unmatched: 8. Supplemented by reference TRBV9 and TRBJ2-1, the full variable domain reads DSGVTQTPKHLITATGQRVTLRCSPRSGDLSVYWYQQSLDQGLQFLIQYYNGEERAKGNILERFSAQQFPDLHSELNLSSLELGDSALYFCASSVEAGVGNEQFFGPGTRLTVL.